One and the same sample provided the 16 T cell receptor beta chains below, sequenced in a study of blood T cell repertoires in COVID-19. Libraries were prepared by immunoSEQ multiplex PCR; TCRdb keeps only in-frame clonotypes and omits some of them. The data show approximately 460,000 clones, approximately 89% seen once. The source material was peripheral blood. The receptor set was obtained from a man between 18 and 35 years old with COVID-19, enrolled during active disease.

This chain links TRBV3-1 (or the pseudogene TRBV3-2) with TRBJ1-1; D gene unclear. Trimming took off 1 base at V and 2 bases at J, with 11 bases between the two ends. The CDR3 totals 15 residues. The germline V gene has CDR1 LGHDT and CDR2 YNNKEL (reference sequence). CDR3 protein: CASSQGAAVNTEAFF. DNA for the CDR3: TGTGCCAGCAGCCAAGGTGCGGCAGTTAACACTGAAGCTTTCTTT.

This chain connects TRBV9 to TRBJ1-2; tentative D call: TRBD1 (5 bases). The germline V gene has CDR1 SGDLS and CDR2 YYNGEE. Between the trimmed V and J ends, which lost 7 bases and 8 bases, there was a span of 21 bases. This CDR3 has 14 amino acids. CDR3 DNA: TGTGCCAGCCGGGAGACCGGGACTCAGGCGGGCTACACCTTC. Its protein is CASRETGTQAGYTF.

Note on this clone: Distinct nucleotide sequences in the sample also encode this CDR3. CDR3 protein: CASSLTGNEQFF. DNA of the CDR3: TGTGCCAGCAGTTTAACCGGCAATGAGCAGTTCTTC. The chain uses TRBV12-3 or TRBV12-4 and TRBJ2-1, with no clear D. The CDR3 runs 12 residues. With 2 bases removed from V and 6 bases from J, the gap between germline ends came to 5 bases.

This clone was detected only a few times. The chain employs TRBV5-8 and TRBJ2-7, with a possible D match to TRBD2 (6 bases). This CDR3 has 16 amino acids. Trimming pared 2 bases from V and 2 bases from J, leaving 17 bases between. Germline lookup yields CDR1 SGHTS and CDR2 YDEGEE. CDR3 loop: CASSFFLGEAPYEQYF. In nucleotides, the CDR3 is TGTGCCAGCAGCTTTTTTTTGGGGGAGGCTCCCTACGAGCAGTACTTC.

The rearrangement uses TRBV6-1 and TRBJ1-2; TRBD1 might be the D (5 bases). In germline, CDR1 is MNHNS, CDR2 SASEGT. V shed 2 bases and J shed 5 bases, with 9 bases lying between them. This CDR3 region has 13 residues. CDR3 in amino acids: CASSEQGRYGYTF. The CDR3 nucleotides read TGTGCCAGCAGTGAACAGGGTCGGTATGGCTACACCTTC.

The chain is built from TRBV4-1 and TRBJ2-2; D not resolved. Between the trimmed V and J ends, which lost 2 bases and 8 bases, there was a span of 6 bases. Per the germline V gene, CDR1 is MGHRA and CDR2 is YSYEKL. The CDR3 runs 12 residues. The CDR3 sequence is CASSQPQGELFF. Written as DNA, the CDR3 is TGCGCCAGCAGCCAACCTCAGGGGGAGCTGTTTTTT.

The gene calls are TRBV6-5 and TRBJ1-2; D uncertain. The CDR3 is 13 amino acids. The germline V and J ends were trimmed by 2 bases and 5 bases, with 9 bases remaining between them. Germline lookup yields CDR1 MNHEY and CDR2 SVGAGI. CDR3 DNA sequence: TGTGCCAGCAGTTACCGAGCCACGTATGGCTACACCTTC. Its translation is CASSYRATYGYTF.

This chain links TRBV30 with TRBJ2-2; D gene ambiguous. This CDR3 has 14 amino acids. The V and J ends lost 0 bases and 2 bases respectively, with 7 bases between them. CDR1 is GTSNPN and CDR2 is SVGIG in the germline V gene (reference sequence). CDR3 sequence: CAWSVARNTGELFF. CDR3 coding DNA: TGTGCCTGGAGTGTGGCCCGAAACACCGGGGAGCTGTTTTTT.

V gene TRBV13 combines with J gene TRBJ1-2; 8 nucleotides align to TRBD1. Germline V lookup: CDR1 PRHDT, CDR2 FYEKMQ (reference sequence). J gave up 0 bases and V 4 bases, and 10 bases lay outside the gene matches. The CDR3 is 17 residues long. The CDR3: CASSSADRVTANYGYTF. The DNA of the CDR3 is TGTGCCAGCAGCTCCGCGGACAGGGTAACGGCTAACTATGGCTACACCTTC.

J is TRBJ1-1 and V is TRBV7-9; D ambiguous. Trimming left V 5 bases short and J 4 bases short, with 14 bases between. The CDR3 spans 14 residues. The germline V gene encodes CDR1 SEHNR and CDR2 FQNEAQ (reference sequence). CDR3 in amino acids: CASSPRTGTTEAFF. The CDR3 DNA reads as TGTGCCAGCAGCCCCAGGACTGGAACCACTGAAGCTTTCTTT.

V gene TRBV13 combines with J gene TRBJ1-1, with TRBD1 matching over 7 bases. V dropped 4 bases and J dropped 6; count of bases not matched to a gene: 8. Germline V lookup: CDR1 PRHDT, CDR2 FYEKMQ (reference sequence). The CDR3 is 14 amino acids. The CDR3 reads CASSYQQGFAEAFF. CDR3 sequence (DNA): TGTGCCAGCAGCTACCAACAGGGGTTCGCTGAAGCTTTCTTT.

J is TRBJ2-3 and V is TRBV7-3, with 11 bases lining up with TRBD2. The CDR3 runs to 19 residues. Germline V lookup: CDR1 SGHTA, CDR2 FQGTGA. V gave up 1 base and J gave up 0 bases; unmatched junction bases: 9. The CDR3 DNA is TGTGCCAGCAGCTTAAGACCGCTAGCGGGAGGCTCGAGCACAGATACGCAGTATTTT. Residues: CASSLRPLAGGSSTDTQYF. The variable domain in full, completed from reference TRBV7-3 and TRBJ2-3, reads GAGVSQTPSNKVTEKGKYVELRCDPISGHTALYWYRQSLGQGPEFLIYFQGTGAADDSGLPNDRFFAVRPEGSVSTLKIQRTERGDSAVYLCASSLRPLAGGSSTDTQYFGPGTRLTVL.

The chain joins TRBV13 to TRBJ2-2; D possibly corresponds to TRBD2 (6 bases). V shed 5 bases and J shed 0 bases, with 19 bases lying between them. The CDR3 contains 18 residues. CDR1 PRHDT and CDR2 FYEKMQ come from the germline V gene (reference sequence). The CDR3 DNA reads as TGTGCCAGCAGCCAAGTCTGGTCTGGGACTGCGAACACCGGGGAGCTGTTTTTT. This translates into CASSQVWSGTANTGELFF.

This chain connects TRBV7-8 to TRBJ2-1; the D gene is possibly TRBD2 (6 bases). Germline lookup yields CDR1 SGHVS and CDR2 FQNEAQ. The germline V and J ends were trimmed by 5 bases and 6 bases, with 17 bases remaining between them. The CDR3 is made up of 15 amino acids. The CDR3 protein is CASSPPGLFVNEQFF. Here the CDR3 DNA reads TGTGCCAGCAGCCCCCCGGGACTTTTCGTCAATGAGCAGTTCTTC.

The CDR3 bases are TGCGCCAGCAGCCGAGAACCTCCTAGCGGGAGAAGCGGTTATACGCAGTATTTT. This encodes CASSREPPSGRSGYTQYF. The chain combines TRBV5-1 with TRBJ2-3, with 10 bases that match TRBD2. This CDR3 comprises 18 residues. The J segment lost 7 bases and the V segment lost 4 bases, leaving 18 bases of the junction unmatched. CDR1 and CDR2 from the germline V gene are SGHRS and YFSETQ.

The chain couples TRBV2 to TRBJ2-1; TRBD2 aligns across 13 bases. Germline assignment: CDR1 SNHLY and CDR2 FYNNEI. This CDR3 is built from 15 residues. V was pared by 6 bases and J by 2 bases, with 1 base of the junction left unmatched. The CDR3 region is CASRGLAGTYNEQFF. In DNA form, the CDR3 reads TGTGCCAGCAGGGGACTAGCGGGGACCTACAATGAGCAGTTCTTC.